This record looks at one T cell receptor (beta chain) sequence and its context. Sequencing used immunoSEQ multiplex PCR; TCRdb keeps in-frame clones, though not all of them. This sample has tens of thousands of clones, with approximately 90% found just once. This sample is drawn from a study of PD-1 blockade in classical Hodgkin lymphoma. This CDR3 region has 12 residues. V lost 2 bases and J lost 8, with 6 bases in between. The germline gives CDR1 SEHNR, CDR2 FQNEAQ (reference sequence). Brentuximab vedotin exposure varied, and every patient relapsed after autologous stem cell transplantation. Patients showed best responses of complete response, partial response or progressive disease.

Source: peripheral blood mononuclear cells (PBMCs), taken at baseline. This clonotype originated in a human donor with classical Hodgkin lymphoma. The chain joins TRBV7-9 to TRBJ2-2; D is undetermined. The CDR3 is CASSLLSGELFF. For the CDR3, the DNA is TGTGCCAGCAGCTTATTAAGTGGGGAGCTGTTTTTT.